The TCR beta chain under discussion was sequenced for a study of identical twins. Between the trimmed V and J ends, which lost 3 bases and 5 bases, there was a span of 10 bases. This CDR3 contains 13 residues. Germline CDR1 reads LNHNV; CDR2 reads YYDKDF (reference sequence). This clonotype was found a few times. Each CDR3 protein gets one entry after TCRdb re-called the 5' RACE reads with MiXCR. The table shows about 790,000 distinct CDR3 sequences, with 15% to 20% occurring only once. These data were also reused for a study on T cells expressing NK-cell markers. This second report adds: Serological testing identified most of the eight sequenced donors as HCMV-seropositive and one as seronegative.

This clonotype originated in a woman between 18 and 29 years old in good health. The chain links TRBV15 to TRBJ1-2; tentative D call: TRBD1 (5 bases). The specimen sequenced was PBMCs. In nucleotides, the CDR3 is TGTGCCACCAGCAGGGGGGACGCGTATGGCTACACCTTC. It yields the protein CATSRGDAYGYTF.